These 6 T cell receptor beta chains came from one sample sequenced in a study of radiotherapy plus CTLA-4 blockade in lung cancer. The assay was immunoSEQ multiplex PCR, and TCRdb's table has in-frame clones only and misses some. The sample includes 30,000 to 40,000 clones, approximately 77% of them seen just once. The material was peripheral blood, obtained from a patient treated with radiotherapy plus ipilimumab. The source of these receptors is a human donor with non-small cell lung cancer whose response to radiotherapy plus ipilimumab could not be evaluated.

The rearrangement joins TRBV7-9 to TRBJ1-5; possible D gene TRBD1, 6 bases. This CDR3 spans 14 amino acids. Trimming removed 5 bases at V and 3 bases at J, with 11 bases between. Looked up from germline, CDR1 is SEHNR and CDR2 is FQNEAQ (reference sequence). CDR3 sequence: CASSPGQNNQPQHF. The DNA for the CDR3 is TGTGCCAGCAGCCCAGGACAGAACAATCAGCCCCAGCATTTT. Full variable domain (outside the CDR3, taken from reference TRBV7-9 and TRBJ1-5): DTGVSQNPRHKITKRGQNVTFRCDPISEHNRLYWYRQTLGQGPEFLTYFQNEAQLEKSRLLSDRFSAERPKGSFSTLEIQRTEQGDSAMYLCASSPGQNNQPQHFGDGTRLSIL.

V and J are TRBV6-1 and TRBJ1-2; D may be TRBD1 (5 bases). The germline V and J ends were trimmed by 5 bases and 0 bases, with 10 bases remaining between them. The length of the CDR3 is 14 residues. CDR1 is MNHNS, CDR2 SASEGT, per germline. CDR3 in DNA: TGTGCCAGCAGTATTAAGGGGCCTAACTATGGCTACACCTTC. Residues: CASSIKGPNYGYTF.

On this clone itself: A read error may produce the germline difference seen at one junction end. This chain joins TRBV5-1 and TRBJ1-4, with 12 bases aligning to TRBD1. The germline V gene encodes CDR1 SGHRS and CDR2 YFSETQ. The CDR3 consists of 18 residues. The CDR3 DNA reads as TGCGCCAGCAGTTTGGCCCCGGGACAGGGGGCTTCGAATGAAAAACTGTTTTTT. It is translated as CASSLAPGQGASNEKLFF.

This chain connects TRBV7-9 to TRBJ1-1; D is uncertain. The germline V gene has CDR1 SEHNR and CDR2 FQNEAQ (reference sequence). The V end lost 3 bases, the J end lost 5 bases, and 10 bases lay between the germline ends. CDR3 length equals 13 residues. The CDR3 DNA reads TGTGCCAGCAGCTTGCAAGGCGGGACTGAAGCTTTCTTT. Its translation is CASSLQGGTEAFF.

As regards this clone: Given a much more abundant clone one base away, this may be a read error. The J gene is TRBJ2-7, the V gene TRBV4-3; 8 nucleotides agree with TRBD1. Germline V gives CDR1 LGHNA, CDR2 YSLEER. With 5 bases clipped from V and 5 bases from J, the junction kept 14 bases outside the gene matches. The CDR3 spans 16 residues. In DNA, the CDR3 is TGCGCCAGCAGCTATGTCCGAGGGACAGGTCGCAACGAGCAGTACTTC. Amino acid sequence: CASSYVRGTGRNEQYF.

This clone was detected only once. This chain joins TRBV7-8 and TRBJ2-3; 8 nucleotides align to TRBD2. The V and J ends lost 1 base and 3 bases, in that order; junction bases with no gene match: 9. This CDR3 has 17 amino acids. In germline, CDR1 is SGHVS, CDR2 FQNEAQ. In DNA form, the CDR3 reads TGTGCCAGCAGCTTAGTACCGAGGGGACTAGGGACAGATACGCAGTATTTT. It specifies CASSLVPRGLGTDTQYF.